These T cell receptor beta chains were read from a single sample in a study of control samples from healthy donors and cancer patients. Assay: immunoSEQ multiplex PCR; the TCRdb copy retains only in-frame clones and omits some. This table has around 200,000 clones, 91% appearing once. The sequenced material came from blood. The source of these receptors is a woman in her thirties in good health. Each CDR3 is given with its conserved first and last residue. D genes are given only for firm matches. Rows give clone size only sometimes, using once, few, many, or a class for an expanded clone.

>-|-|TRBV28|13|TRBJ1-2
CASSPRTGYGYTF
TGTGCCAGCAGTCCCCGCACGGGCTATGGCTACACCTTC
>TRBD1|once|TRBV11-2|14|TRBJ1-2
CASSGDRTNYGYTF
TGTGCCAGCAGCGGGGACAGGACTAACTATGGCTACACCTTC
>-|once|TRBV3-1/TRBV3-2|11|TRBJ2-7
CASSQVGEQYF
TGTGCCAGCAGCCAAGTGGGAGAGCAGTACTTC
>-|-|TRBV5-6|13|TRBJ1-1
CASSLLGYTEAFF
TGTGCCAGCAGCTTGTTAGGATACACTGAAGCTTTCTTT
>TRBD1|-|TRBV13|12|TRBJ2-7
CASSNRGYEQYF
TGTGCCAGCAGCAACAGGGGTTACGAGCAGTACTTC
>-|-|TRBV12-3/TRBV12-4|11|TRBJ2-5
CASGTEETQYF
TGTGCCAGCGGGACGGAAGAGACCCAGTACTTC
>TRBD2|-|TRBV6-4|15|TRBJ2-3
CASSDEAGGTDTQYF
TGTGCCAGCAGTGACGAAGCGGGGGGGACAGATACGCAGTATTTT
>TRBD1|-|TRBV28|14|TRBJ1-3
CASTTGSSGNTIYF
TGTGCCAGCACGACAGGGTCCTCTGGAAACACCATATATTTT
>TRBD1|-|TRBV13|16|TRBJ1-2
CASSPYGTGGGYGYTF
TGTGCCAGCAGCCCTTATGGGACAGGGGGCGGGTATGGCTACACCTTC
>TRBD1|-|TRBV6-5|14|TRBJ1-2
CASTPGQLNYGYTF
TGTGCCAGCACCCCGGGACAGCTCAACTATGGCTACACCTTC
>-|-|TRBV30|12|TRBJ1-2
CAWSGRSYGYTF
TGTGCCTGGAGTGGCCGGAGCTATGGCTACACCTTC
>-|-|TRBV5-1|13|TRBJ2-2
CASSLGGVGELFF
TGCGCCAGCAGCTTGGGGGGTGTCGGGGAGCTGTTTTTT
>-|-|TRBV14|15|TRBJ2-7
CASSQDRGSSYEQYF
TGTGCCAGCAGCCAAGACAGGGGAAGCTCCTACGAGCAGTACTTC
>-|-|TRBV6-1|15|TRBJ2-6
CASSEPGSGANVLTF
TGTGCCAGCAGTGAACCGGGCTCTGGGGCCAACGTCCTGACTTTC
>TRBD1|-|TRBV3-1/TRBV3-2|11|TRBJ1-4
CASQGAGKLFF
TGTGCCAGCCAGGGGGCGGGAAAACTGTTTTTT
>-|-|TRBV27|13|TRBJ2-5
CASSLFRGETQYF
TGTGCCAGCAGTTTATTCAGGGGTGAGACCCAGTACTTC
>-|-|TRBV24-1|14|TRBJ1-2
CATSDPGRNYGYTF
TGTGCCACCAGTGACCCAGGGAGGAACTATGGCTACACCTTC
>-|-|TRBV6-5|15|TRBJ2-2
CASSYASGGGGELFF
TGTGCCAGCAGTTACGCTTCAGGGGGGGGCGGGGAGCTGTTTTTT
>-|-|TRBV25-1|13|TRBJ2-5
CASSDTGVKTQYF
TGTGCCAGCAGTGATACAGGCGTAAAGACCCAGTACTTC
>-|-|TRBV6-5|15|TRBJ1-3
CASSYSTGLGNTIYF
TGTGCCAGCAGTTACTCGACAGGCTTAGGAAACACCATATATTTT
>TRBD1|-|TRBV19|14|TRBJ2-7
CASSIETGGYEQYF
TGTGCCAGTAGTATCGAGACAGGGGGCTACGAGCAGTACTTC
>-|-|TRBV30|14|TRBJ1-5
CAWSVGGSNQPQHF
TGTGCCTGGAGTGTCGGGGGGAGCAATCAGCCCCAGCATTTT